This T cell receptor beta chain was retrieved from a study of regulatory T cells in long-lasting Graves disease. Across the study: Graves' patients diagnosed newly had used antithyroid drugs under 3 months. General study results and limits: Persistent Graves' patients showed less TCR diversity than newly diagnosed ones. There was favoring of TRBV28, TRBJ1-2 and TRBJ2-5 in persistent disease. Limited sample numbers may have lowered accuracy.

Arm-PCR of CDR3 regions with iRepertoire HTBI primers generated TCR beta libraries. Using its own MiXCR run on the multiplex PCR reads, TCRdb lists one record per CDR3 protein. This table has some 250,000 distinct CDR3 sequences, roughly a fifth appearing once. The ends were cut back, 4 bases at V and 4 bases at J, with 14 bases in the middle. CDR1 is SNHLY, CDR2 FYNNEI, per germline. The length of the CDR3 is 14 residues. Indicated time point: newly diagnosed GD, antithyroid drugs for less than 3 months. Making the TCR library involved RNA that had been extracted from PBMCs. This clonotype was seen ten or more times. The antigen remains unidentified. A much larger clonotype is one base distant, so this may be a read error.

The TCR comes from a female donor with Graves disease. V is TRBV2 and J is TRBJ2-7, with D unclear. This specimen consisted of peripheral blood mononuclear cells (PBMCs), obtained at new diagnosis, from a patient treated with antithyroid drugs. CDR3 in amino acids: CASSGQDVKYEQYF. DNA for the CDR3: TGTGCCAGCAGTGGCCAAGACGTGAAGTACGAGCAGTACTTC. Based on the CDR3 plus reference TRBV2 and TRBJ2-7, the full variable domain is EPEVTQTPSHQVTQMGQEVILRCVPISNHLYFYWYRQILGQKVEFLVSFYNNEISEKSEIFDDQFSVERPDGSNFTLKIRSTKLEDSAMYFCASSGQDVKYEQYFGPGTRLTVT.